A selection of T cell receptor beta chains follows, all from one sample in a study of PD-1 blockade in classical Hodgkin lymphoma. Sequencing used immunoSEQ multiplex PCR; TCRdb keeps in-frame clones, though not all of them. The sample lists approximately 49,000 clones, over 70% occurring once. Sample: peripheral blood mononuclear cells (PBMCs), taken before the fourth cycle of nivolumab. The receptors come from a human donor with classical Hodgkin lymphoma. Each CDR3 is given with its conserved first and last residue. D genes are given only for firm matches. Not every row has a clone size; where given, it reads once, few, many or a size class.

CASSVGQGVYEQYF,TGTGCCAGCAGTGTTGGACAGGGGGTCTACGAGCAGTACTTC,TRBD1,TRBV6-5,TRBJ2-7,few
CASSESTRGSLLTQYF,TGCGCCAGCAGTGAGTCGACTCGGGGGTCGTTACTTACGCAGTATTTT,.,TRBV10-2,TRBJ2-3,.
CASSQILGGVETQYF,TGTGCCAGCAGCCAAATCTTGGGAGGGGTAGAGACCCAGTACTTC,TRBD2,TRBV14,TRBJ2-5,few
CASSKGLWGGEPLEQYF,TGTGCCAGCAGCAAAGGGCTCTGGGGGGGAGAACCCCTCGAGCAGTACTTC,.,TRBV21-1,TRBJ2-7,.
CASSLGGGLAVQETQYF,TGTGCCAGCAGCTTGGGTGGGGGACTAGCGGTACAAGAGACCCAGTACTTC,TRBD2,TRBV5-4,TRBJ2-5,.
CASSAYSGGAQEGYTF,TGTGCCAGCAGCGCCTACTCCGGGGGGGCGCAGGAAGGCTACACCTTC,.,TRBV7-9,TRBJ1-2,few
CASRVSRGNAGELFF,TGTGCCAGCAGGGTTAGCAGGGGGAATGCCGGGGAGCTGTTTTTT,TRBD1,TRBV6-5,TRBJ2-2,.
CASSVGGTHVNTEAFF,TGTGCCAGCAGCGTAGGGGGGACCCATGTGAACACTGAAGCTTTCTTT,.,TRBV9,TRBJ1-1,.
CASSVQRYNQPQHF,TGTGCCAGTAGCGTTCAGAGATACAATCAGCCCCAGCATTTT,.,TRBV19,TRBJ1-5,.
CAISESGNTEAFF,TGTGCCATCAGTGAGTCAGGGAACACTGAAGCTTTCTTT,.,TRBV10-3,TRBJ1-1,.
CASSGSREQYF,TGCGCCAGCAGTGGTTCTCGCGAGCAGTACTTC,.,TRBV10-1,TRBJ2-7,once
CASSSEGAYGYTF,TGCGCCAGCAGCTCGGAGGGGGCCTATGGCTACACCTTC,TRBD1,TRBV5-1,TRBJ1-2,.
CASSVEGRGPNEQYF,TGTGCCAGCAGCGTAGAGGGCCGAGGCCCCAACGAGCAGTACTTC,.,TRBV9,TRBJ2-7,.
CASSRDPLNQPQHF,TGTGCCAGCAGTAGGGATCCTCTCAATCAGCCCCAGCATTTT,.,TRBV27,TRBJ1-5,.
CASSFSPGTGLIQQYF,TGTGCCAGCAGTTTCTCCCCCGGGACAGGGTTGATCCAGCAGTACTTC,TRBD1,TRBV27,TRBJ2-7,.
CASSKTGNNEQFF,TGTGCCAGTAGTAAAACAGGGAACAATGAGCAGTTCTTC,.,TRBV19,TRBJ2-1,.
CASSEQGQDTQYF,TGTGCCAGCAGTGAACAGGGGCAAGATACGCAGTATTTT,TRBD1,TRBV6-4,TRBJ2-3,.
CASRIGKGVTNEKLFF,TGCGCCAGCAGGATAGGGAAAGGGGTCACTAATGAAAAACTGTTTTTT,.,TRBV10-2,TRBJ1-4,.
CASSYGADTEAFF,TGCGCCAGCAGTTACGGGGCCGACACTGAAGCTTTCTTT,.,TRBV10-2,TRBJ1-1,.
CASSLGPRETQYF,TGTGCCAGCAGCCTGGGGCCTCGGGAGACCCAGTACTTC,.,TRBV7-3,TRBJ2-5,once
CASSRTSGGGETQYF,TGTGCCAGCAGTAGGACTAGCGGGGGTGGGGAGACCCAGTACTTC,TRBD2,TRBV6-5,TRBJ2-5,.
CASSRDRGSYTEAFF,TGTGCCAGCAGTAGGGACAGGGGGTCATACACTGAAGCTTTCTTT,TRBD1,TRBV28,TRBJ1-1,.
CAWELAGAAQYF,TGTGCCTGGGAACTAGCGGGGGCGGCCCAGTACTTC,TRBD2,TRBV30,TRBJ2-5,once
CSVEGVGLAGFSSGEQFF,TGCAGCGTTGAAGGCGTTGGACTAGCGGGCTTCTCTAGCGGTGAGCAGTTCTTC,TRBD2,TRBV29-1,TRBJ2-1,once
CASSTQGNTGELFF,TGCGCCAGCAGCACGCAGGGGAACACCGGGGAGCTGTTTTTT,.,TRBV5-1,TRBJ2-2,.
CASSLSPGRQPQHF,TGTGCCAGCAGTTTATCGCCAGGGCGTCAGCCCCAGCATTTT,.,TRBV27,TRBJ1-5,.
CASSPQGEYSYNEQFF,TGTGCCAGCTCGCCCCAGGGGGAATACTCCTACAATGAGCAGTTCTTC,TRBD1,TRBV18,TRBJ2-1,few
CASSQEADSGIYEQFF,TGCGCCAGCAGCCAAGAGGCGGACTCCGGAATTTACGAGCAGTTCTTC,.,TRBV4-1,TRBJ2-1,.
CASSYFQGAAGANVLTF,TGTGCCAGCAGTTATTTCCAGGGGGCGGCTGGGGCCAACGTCCTGACTTTC,TRBD1,TRBV27,TRBJ2-6,once
CASSDRYSYNEQFF,TGTGCCAGCAGTGACAGGTACTCCTACAATGAGCAGTTCTTC,.,TRBV7-2,TRBJ2-1,few
CASSFRGGARNEQFF,TGTGCCAGCAGTTTCCGCGGGGGGGCGCGGAATGAGCAGTTCTTC,TRBD2,TRBV6-6,TRBJ2-1,.
CASSLGSKVFGYTF,TGCGCCAGCAGCTTGGGCTCAAAGGTCTTTGGCTACACCTTC,.,TRBV5-1,TRBJ1-2,.
CASSISGNTEAFF,TGTGCCAGTAGTATTTCGGGGAACACTGAAGCTTTCTTT,.,TRBV19,TRBJ1-1,.
CASSLGGGSGNTIYF,TGTGCCAGCAGCTTAGGTGGCGGCTCTGGAAACACCATATATTTT,.,TRBV7-9,TRBJ1-3,.
CASSVGTGFYEQYF,TGTGCCAGTAGTGTGGGTACCGGATTCTACGAGCAGTACTTC,.,TRBV19,TRBJ2-7,.
CASSFLPLGQNSPLHF,TGCGCCAGCAGCTTTCTGCCGCTGGGACAAAATTCACCCCTCCACTTT,.,TRBV5-1,TRBJ1-6,.
CASSRGQGTGGYTF,TGTGCCAGCAGCCGAGGACAGGGGACGGGCGGCTACACCTTC,TRBD1,TRBV6-6,TRBJ1-2,.
CASRPLSGGYNEQFF,TGTGCCAGCAGACCCCTTAGCGGGGGGTACAATGAGCAGTTCTTC,TRBD2,TRBV14,TRBJ2-1,.
CASSYPQRIALAKNIQYF,TGTGCCAGCAGCTATCCCCAAAGGATCGCACTAGCCAAAAACATTCAGTACTTC,.,TRBV5-6,TRBJ2-4,.
CAWSVQGETEAFF,TGTGCCTGGAGTGTACAGGGGGAAACTGAAGCTTTCTTT,TRBD1,TRBV30,TRBJ1-1,.